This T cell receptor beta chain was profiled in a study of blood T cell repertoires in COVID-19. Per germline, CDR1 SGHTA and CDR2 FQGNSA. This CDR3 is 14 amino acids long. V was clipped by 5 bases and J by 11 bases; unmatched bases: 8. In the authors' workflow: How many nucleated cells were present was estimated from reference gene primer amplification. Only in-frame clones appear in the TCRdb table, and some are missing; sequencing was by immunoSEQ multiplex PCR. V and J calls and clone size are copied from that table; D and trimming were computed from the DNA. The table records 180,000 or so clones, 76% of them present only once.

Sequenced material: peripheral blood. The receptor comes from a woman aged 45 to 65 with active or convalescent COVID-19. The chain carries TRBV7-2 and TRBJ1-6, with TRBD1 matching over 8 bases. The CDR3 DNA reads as TGTGCCAGCAGCCCTTTGGGGACAGGTACACCCCTCCACTTT. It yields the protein CASSPLGTGTPLHF.